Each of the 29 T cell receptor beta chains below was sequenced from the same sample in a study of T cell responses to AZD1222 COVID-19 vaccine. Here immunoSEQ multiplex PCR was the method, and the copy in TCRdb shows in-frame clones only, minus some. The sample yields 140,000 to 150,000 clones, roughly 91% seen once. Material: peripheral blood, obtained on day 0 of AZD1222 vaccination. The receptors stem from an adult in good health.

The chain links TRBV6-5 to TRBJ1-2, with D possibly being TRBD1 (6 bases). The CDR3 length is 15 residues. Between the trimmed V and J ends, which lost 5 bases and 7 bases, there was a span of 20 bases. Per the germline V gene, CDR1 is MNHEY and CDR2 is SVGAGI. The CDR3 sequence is CASSTPGGGQGGYTF. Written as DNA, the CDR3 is TGTGCCAGCAGTACCCCCGGCGGGGGGCAAGGTGGCTACACCTTC.

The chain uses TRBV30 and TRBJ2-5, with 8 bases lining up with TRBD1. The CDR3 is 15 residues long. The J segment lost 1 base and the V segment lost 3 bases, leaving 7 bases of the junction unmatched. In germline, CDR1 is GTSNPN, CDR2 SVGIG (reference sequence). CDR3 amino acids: CAWRETGDTQETQYF. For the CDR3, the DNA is TGTGCCTGGAGGGAGACAGGGGACACCCAAGAGACCCAGTACTTC. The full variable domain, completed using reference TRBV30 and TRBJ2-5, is SQTIHQWPATLVQPVGSPLSLECTVEGTSNPNLYWYRQAAGRGLQLLFYSVGIGQISSEVPQNLSASRPQDRQFILSSKKLLLSDSGFYLCAWRETGDTQETQYFGPGTRLLVL.

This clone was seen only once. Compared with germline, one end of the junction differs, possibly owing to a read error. The CDR3 nucleotides read TGTGCCAGCAGCCAAGAAGGGTCAGGAGGAAACTTC. This sequence encodes CASSQEGSGGNF. The chain recombines TRBV3-1 (or the pseudogene TRBV3-2) with TRBJ1-2, with no clear D. CDR1 is LGHDT, CDR2 YNNKEL, per germline (reference sequence). The CDR3 length is 12 residues.

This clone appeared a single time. CDR3 in amino acids: CASRSTVNTEAFF. CDR3 sequence (DNA): TGTGCCAGCAGATCGACAGTGAACACTGAAGCTTTCTTT. The chain recombines TRBV4-2 with TRBJ1-1; the D gene is possibly TRBD1 (5 bases). Germline CDR1 LGHNA, CDR2 YNFKEQ. V was shortened by 6 bases and J by 0 bases, with 8 bases between the two germline ends. This CDR3 comprises 13 residues.

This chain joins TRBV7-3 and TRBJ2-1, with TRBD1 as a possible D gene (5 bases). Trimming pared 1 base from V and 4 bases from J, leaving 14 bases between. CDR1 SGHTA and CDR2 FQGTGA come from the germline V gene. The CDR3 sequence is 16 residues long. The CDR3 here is CASSLKGSRPYNEQFF. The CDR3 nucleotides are TGTGCCAGCAGCTTAAAGGGGTCGCGCCCTTACAATGAGCAGTTCTTC.

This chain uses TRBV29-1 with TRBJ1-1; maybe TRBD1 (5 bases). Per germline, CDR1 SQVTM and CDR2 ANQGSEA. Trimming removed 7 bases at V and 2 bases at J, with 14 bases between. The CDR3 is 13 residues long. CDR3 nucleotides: TGCAGCGGGCGCCGGGACGGTAACACTGAAGCTTTCTTT. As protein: CSGRRDGNTEAFF.

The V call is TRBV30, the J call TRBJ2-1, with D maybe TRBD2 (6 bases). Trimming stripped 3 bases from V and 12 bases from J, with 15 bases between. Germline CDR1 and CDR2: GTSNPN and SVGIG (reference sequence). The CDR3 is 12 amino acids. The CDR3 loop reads CAWRPGTLGQFF. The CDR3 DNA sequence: TGTGCCTGGAGACCAGGGACTTTGGGGCAGTTCTTC.

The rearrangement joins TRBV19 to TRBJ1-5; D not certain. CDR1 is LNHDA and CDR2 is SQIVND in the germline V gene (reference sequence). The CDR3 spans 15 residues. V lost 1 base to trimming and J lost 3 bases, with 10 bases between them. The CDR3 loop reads CASSIVSQANQPQHF. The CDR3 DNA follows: TGTGCCAGTAGTATAGTATCTCAGGCCAATCAGCCCCAGCATTTT.

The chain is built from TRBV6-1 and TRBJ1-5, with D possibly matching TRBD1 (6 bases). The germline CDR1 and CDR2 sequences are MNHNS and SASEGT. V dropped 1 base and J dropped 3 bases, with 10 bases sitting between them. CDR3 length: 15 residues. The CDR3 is CASSEVGQTNQPQHF. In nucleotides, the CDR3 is TGTGCCAGCAGTGAAGTAGGACAGACCAATCAGCCCCAGCATTTT.

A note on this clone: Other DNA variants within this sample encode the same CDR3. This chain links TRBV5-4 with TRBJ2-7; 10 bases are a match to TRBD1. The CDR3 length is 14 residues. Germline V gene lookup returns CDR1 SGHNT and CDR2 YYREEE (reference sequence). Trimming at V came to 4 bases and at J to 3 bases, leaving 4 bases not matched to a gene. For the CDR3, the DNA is TGTGCCAGCAGCCCCGGGACAGGGGACTACGAGCAGTACTTC. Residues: CASSPGTGDYEQYF.

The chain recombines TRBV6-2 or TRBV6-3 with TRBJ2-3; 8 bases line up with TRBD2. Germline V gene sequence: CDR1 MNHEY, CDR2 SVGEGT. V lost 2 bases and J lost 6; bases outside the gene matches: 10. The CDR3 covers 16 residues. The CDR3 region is CASSYGPAGDSDTQYF. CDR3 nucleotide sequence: TGTGCCAGCAGTTACGGCCCAGCGGGGGATTCGGATACGCAGTATTTT.

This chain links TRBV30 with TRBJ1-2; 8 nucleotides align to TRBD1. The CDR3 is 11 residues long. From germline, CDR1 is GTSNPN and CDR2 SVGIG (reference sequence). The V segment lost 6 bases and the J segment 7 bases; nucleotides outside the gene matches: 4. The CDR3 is CACGQGGGYTF. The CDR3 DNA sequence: TGTGCCTGCGGACAGGGAGGTGGCTACACCTTC.

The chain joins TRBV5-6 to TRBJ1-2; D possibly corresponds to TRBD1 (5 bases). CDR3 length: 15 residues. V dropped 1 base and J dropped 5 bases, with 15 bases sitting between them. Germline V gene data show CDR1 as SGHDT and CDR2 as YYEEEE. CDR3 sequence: CASSLSGWGNYGYTF. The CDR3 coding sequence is TGTGCCAGCAGCTTGAGTGGATGGGGGAATTATGGCTACACCTTC.

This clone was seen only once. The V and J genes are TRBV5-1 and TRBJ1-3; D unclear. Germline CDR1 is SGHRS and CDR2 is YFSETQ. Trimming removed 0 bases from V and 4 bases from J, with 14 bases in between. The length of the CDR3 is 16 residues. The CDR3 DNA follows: TGCGCCAGCAGCTTGGAACGGGAGGGTATCGGAAACACCATATATTTT. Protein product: CASSLEREGIGNTIYF.

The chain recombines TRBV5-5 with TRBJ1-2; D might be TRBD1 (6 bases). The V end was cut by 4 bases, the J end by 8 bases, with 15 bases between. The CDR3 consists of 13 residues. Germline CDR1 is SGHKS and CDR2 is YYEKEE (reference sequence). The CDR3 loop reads CASSVTYRDGYTF. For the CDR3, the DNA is TGTGCCAGCAGCGTAACCTACAGGGACGGCTACACCTTC.

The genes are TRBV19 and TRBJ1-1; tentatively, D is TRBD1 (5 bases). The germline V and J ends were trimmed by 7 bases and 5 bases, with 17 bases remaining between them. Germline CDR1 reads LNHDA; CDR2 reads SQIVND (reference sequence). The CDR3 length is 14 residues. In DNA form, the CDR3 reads TGTGCCAGTACCCCGACCGGGGGTCGGACTGAAGCTTTCTTT. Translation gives CASTPTGGRTEAFF.

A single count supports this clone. The CDR3 region is CASSVGNRYNEQFF. The CDR3 DNA reads as TGTGCCAGCAGCGTAGGTAACAGATACAATGAGCAGTTCTTC. This rearrangement joins TRBV9 to TRBJ2-1; D gene uncertain. Trimming removed 0 bases at V and 4 bases at J, with 8 bases between. This CDR3 region has 14 residues. Germline CDR1 reads SGDLS; CDR2 reads YYNGEE.

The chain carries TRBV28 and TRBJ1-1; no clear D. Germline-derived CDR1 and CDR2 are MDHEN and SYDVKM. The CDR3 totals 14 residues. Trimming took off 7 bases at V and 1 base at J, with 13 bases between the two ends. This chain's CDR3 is CASTPRVANTEAFF. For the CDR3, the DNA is TGTGCCAGCACCCCCCGCGTCGCGAACACTGAAGCTTTCTTT.

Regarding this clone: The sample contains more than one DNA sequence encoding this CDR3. In DNA, the CDR3 is TGTGCCAGCAGAGGGGGACGGGATCAGCCCCAGCATTTT. It is translated as CASRGGRDQPQHF. V and J are TRBV6-5 and TRBJ1-5; possibly TRBD1 for D (6 bases). V lost 6 bases, J lost 5 bases, and 11 bases lay in between. Germline V CDR1 and CDR2: MNHEY, SVGAGI. The CDR3 is 13 residues long.

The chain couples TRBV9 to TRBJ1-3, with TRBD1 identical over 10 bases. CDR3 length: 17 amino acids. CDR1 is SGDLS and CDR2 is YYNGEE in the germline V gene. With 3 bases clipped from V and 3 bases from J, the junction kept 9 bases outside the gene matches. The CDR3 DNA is TGTGCCAGCAGCGATGGGGGGACAGGGGTAATTGGAAACACCATATATTTT. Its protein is CASSDGGTGVIGNTIYF.

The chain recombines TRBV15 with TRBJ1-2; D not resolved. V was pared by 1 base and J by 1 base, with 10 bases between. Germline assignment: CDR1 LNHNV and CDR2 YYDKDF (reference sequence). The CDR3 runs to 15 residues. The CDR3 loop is CATSRGSPGNYGYTF. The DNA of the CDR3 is TGTGCCACCAGCAGAGGATCACCGGGTAACTATGGCTACACCTTC.

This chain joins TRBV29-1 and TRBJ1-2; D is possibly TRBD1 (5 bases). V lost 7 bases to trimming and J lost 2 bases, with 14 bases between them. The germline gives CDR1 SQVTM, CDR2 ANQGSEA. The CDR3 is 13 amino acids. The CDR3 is CSAGGVANYGYTF. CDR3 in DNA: TGCAGCGCGGGGGGAGTAGCAAACTATGGCTACACCTTC.

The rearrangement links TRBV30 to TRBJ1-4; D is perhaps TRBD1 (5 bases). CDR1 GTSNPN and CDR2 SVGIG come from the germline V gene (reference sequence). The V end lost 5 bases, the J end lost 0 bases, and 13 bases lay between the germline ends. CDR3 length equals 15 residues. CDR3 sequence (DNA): TGTGCCTGGTGCCGGGGGACCGCAACTAATGAAAAACTGTTTTTT. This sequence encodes CAWCRGTATNEKLFF.

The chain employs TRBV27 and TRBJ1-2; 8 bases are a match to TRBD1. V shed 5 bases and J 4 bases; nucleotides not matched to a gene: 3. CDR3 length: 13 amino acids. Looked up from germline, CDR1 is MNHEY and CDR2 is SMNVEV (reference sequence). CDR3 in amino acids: CASSGQGGYGYTF. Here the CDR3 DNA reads TGTGCCAGCAGTGGACAGGGAGGCTATGGCTACACCTTC.

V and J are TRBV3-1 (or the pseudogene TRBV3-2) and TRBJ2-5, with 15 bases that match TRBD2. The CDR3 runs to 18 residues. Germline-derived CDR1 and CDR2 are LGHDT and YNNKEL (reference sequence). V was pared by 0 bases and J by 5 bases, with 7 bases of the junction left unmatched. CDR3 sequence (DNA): TGTGCCAGCAGCCAAGAACGAGGACTAGCGGGGGGGCGTGAGACCCAGTACTTC. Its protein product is CASSQERGLAGGRETQYF.

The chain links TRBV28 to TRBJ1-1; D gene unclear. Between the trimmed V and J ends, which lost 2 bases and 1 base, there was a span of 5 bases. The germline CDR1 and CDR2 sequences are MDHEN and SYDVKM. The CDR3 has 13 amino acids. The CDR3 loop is CASSLRANTEAFF. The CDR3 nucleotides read TGTGCCAGCAGTTTACGGGCGAACACTGAAGCTTTCTTT.

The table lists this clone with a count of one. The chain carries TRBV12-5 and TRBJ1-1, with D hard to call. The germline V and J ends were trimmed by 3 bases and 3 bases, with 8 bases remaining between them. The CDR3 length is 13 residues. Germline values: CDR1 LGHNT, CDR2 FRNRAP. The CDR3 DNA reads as TGTGCTAGTGGTTTAGCCGGATACACTGAAGCTTTCTTT. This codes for CASGLAGYTEAFF.

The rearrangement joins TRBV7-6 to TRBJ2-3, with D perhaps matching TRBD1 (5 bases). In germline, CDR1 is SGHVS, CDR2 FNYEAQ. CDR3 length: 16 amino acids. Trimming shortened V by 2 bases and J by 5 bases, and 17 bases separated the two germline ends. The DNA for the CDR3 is TGTGCCAGCAGCTTATTAGGTGATGGGGCTATAGATACGCAGTATTTT. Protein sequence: CASSLLGDGAIDTQYF.

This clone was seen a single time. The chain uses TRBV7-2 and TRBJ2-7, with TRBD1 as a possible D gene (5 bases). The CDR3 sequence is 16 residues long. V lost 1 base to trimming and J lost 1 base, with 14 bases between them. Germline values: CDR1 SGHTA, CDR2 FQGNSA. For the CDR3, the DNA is TGTGCCAGCAGCTTAGTTTGGTCAGGGCAGTCCTACGAGCAGTACTTC. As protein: CASSLVWSGQSYEQYF.